These 9 T cell receptor beta chains share one sample of origin, sequenced in a study of shared clonotypes between healthy human individuals. The data were produced by immunoSEQ multiplex PCR, yet TCRdb's version contains in-frame clones alone and is incomplete. This table has a few million clones, 95% appearing once. Sequenced material: naive CD4+ T cells sorted from blood. Subset of the sample: CD45RA+ positively selected. The receptors shown here come from a man younger than 35 in good health.

This clone was detected only once. The chain joins TRBV7-9 to TRBJ2-5; 7 bases fit TRBD1. V shed 3 bases and J 5 bases; nucleotides not matched to a gene: 9. The CDR3 covers 15 residues. Looked up from germline, CDR1 is SEHNR and CDR2 is FQNEAQ (reference sequence). The CDR3 nucleotides are TGTGCCAGCAGCTTGAGGGGGCGCGGGTTGGAGACCCAGTACTTC. Translated, it gives CASSLRGRGLETQYF.

V usage is TRBV30 and J usage is TRBJ1-2; D uncertain. Germline assignment: CDR1 GTSNPN and CDR2 SVGIG (reference sequence). This CDR3 is 12 amino acids long. V shed 5 bases and J shed 3 bases, with 10 bases lying between them. CDR3 sequence reads: CAWRAGDYGYTF. Written as DNA, the CDR3 is TGTGCCTGGCGGGCCGGTGACTATGGCTACACCTTC.

The chain carries TRBV6-6 and TRBJ2-2; the match to TRBD1 covers 7 bases. V gave up 7 bases and J gave up 6 bases; unmatched junction bases: 5. The CDR3 contains 13 residues. CDR1 and CDR2 (germline): MNHNY, SVGAGI (reference sequence). CDR3 sequence reads: CASNPGQSGELFF. For the CDR3, the DNA is TGTGCCAGCAACCCGGGACAGTCCGGGGAGCTGTTTTTT.

The rearrangement uses TRBV18 and TRBJ2-1; the match to TRBD2 covers 11 bases. There are 15 residues in the CDR3. V lost 3 bases to trimming and J lost 6 bases; unmatched junction nucleotides: 4. Germline V CDR1 and CDR2: KGHSH, LQKENI. CDR3: CASSPISGRGNEQFF. The CDR3, as DNA: TGTGCCAGCTCACCTATTAGCGGGAGGGGCAATGAGCAGTTCTTC.

The chain carries TRBV30 and TRBJ2-5; the match to TRBD1 covers 8 bases. After removal of 0 bases from V and 0 bases from J, the junction contained 15 bases not matched to a gene. Germline values: CDR1 GTSNPN, CDR2 SVGIG (reference sequence). The CDR3 totals 19 residues. The CDR3 DNA is TGTGCCTGGAGTGTACTAGGGCAGGGGGCGAACCCGTACCAAGAGACCCAGTACTTC. Amino acid sequence: CAWSVLGQGANPYQETQYF.

This sequence joins TRBV28 and TRBJ2-6, with D possibly being TRBD1 (5 bases). V dropped 5 bases and J dropped 5 bases, with 19 bases sitting between them. The CDR3 contains 17 residues. Germline V lookup: CDR1 MDHEN, CDR2 SYDVKM. This CDR3 reads CASSAIAGPLRANVLTF. The CDR3, as DNA: TGTGCCAGCAGTGCCATCGCAGGGCCCCTTCGGGCCAACGTCCTGACTTTC. The variable domain in full, completed from reference TRBV28 and TRBJ2-6, reads DVKVTQSSRYLVKRTGEKVFLECVQDMDHENMFWYRQDPGLGLRLIYFSYDVKMKEKGDIPEGYSVSREKKERFSLILESASTNQTSMYLCASSAIAGPLRANVLTFGAGSRLTVL.

In nucleotides, the CDR3 is TGTGCCAGCTCACCACCAGGGGGCGGAGAGACCCAGTACTTC. It specifies CASSPPGGGETQYF. The chain links TRBV18 to TRBJ2-5; TRBD1 matches at 7 bases. The germline CDR1 and CDR2 sequences are KGHSH and LQKENI. The CDR3 totals 14 residues. V was pared by 0 bases and J by 4 bases, with 2 bases of the junction left unmatched.

The rearrangement uses TRBV27 and TRBJ1-4; 8 positions agree with TRBD1. This CDR3 spans 15 amino acids. The trim removed 6 bases at V and 6 bases at J, leaving 9 bases unmatched. CDR1 and CDR2 from the germline V gene are MNHEY and SMNVEV (reference sequence). The CDR3 here is CASRGVDRGDEKLFF. Here the CDR3 DNA reads TGTGCCAGCAGGGGAGTCGACAGGGGCGATGAAAAACTGTTTTTT.

This clone has just one count. The CDR3, as DNA: TGTGCCAGCTCACCACCCGACGGATACGAGCAGTACTTC. As protein: CASSPPDGYEQYF. The chain recombines TRBV18 with TRBJ2-7; D gene ambiguous. CDR3 length: 13 residues. The V gene's germline CDR1 is KGHSH and CDR2 LQKENI. The V and J ends lost 0 bases and 4 bases respectively, with 7 bases between them.